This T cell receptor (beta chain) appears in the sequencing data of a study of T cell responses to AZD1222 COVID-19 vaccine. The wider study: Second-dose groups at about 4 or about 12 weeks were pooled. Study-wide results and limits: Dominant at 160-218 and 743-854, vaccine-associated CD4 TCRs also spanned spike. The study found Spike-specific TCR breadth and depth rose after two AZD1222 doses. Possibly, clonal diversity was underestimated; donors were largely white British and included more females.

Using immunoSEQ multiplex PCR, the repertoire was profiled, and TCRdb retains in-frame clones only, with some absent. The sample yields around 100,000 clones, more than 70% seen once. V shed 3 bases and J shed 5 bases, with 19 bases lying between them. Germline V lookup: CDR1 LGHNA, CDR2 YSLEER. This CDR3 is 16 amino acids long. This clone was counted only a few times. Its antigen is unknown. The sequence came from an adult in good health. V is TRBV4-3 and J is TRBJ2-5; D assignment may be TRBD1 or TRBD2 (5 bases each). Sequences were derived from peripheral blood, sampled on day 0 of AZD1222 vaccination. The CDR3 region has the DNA TGCGCCAGCAGCCAGTCACTCTCCGGGACCAGGGAGACCCAGTACTTC. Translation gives CASSQSLSGTRETQYF.